This T cell receptor beta chain was captured in a study of shared clonotypes between healthy human individuals. CDR3 length: 14 residues. V was trimmed by 5 bases and J by 0 bases, leaving 8 bases between them. The germline gives CDR1 MDHEN, CDR2 SYDVKM. In the original workflow: Filtering differed, since immunoSEQ gave only junction sequences and no quality scores. Some clones are missing from TCRdb's copy, which holds only in-frame ones; the method was immunoSEQ multiplex PCR. V, J and clone size reflect that table, while D and trimming were determined from the DNA. The table has around 1,000,000 clones, about 80% seen once; the top ten hold 0.7% to 0.95%. Regarding this clone: Its antigen is not identified.

Study-wide results and caveats: Some naive CD4 clonotypes, roughly 5%, turned up in common across four donors. A limitation of the genetic and exposure-history diversity represented arose from few donors. Sorted-subset sequencing was shown by rarefaction to be incomplete despite large depth.

The rearrangement uses TRBV28 and TRBJ1-3; possible D gene TRBD1, 6 bases. This receptor was taken from a man younger than 35 in good health. Some clones in this sample may be carry-over from other donors' samples. What was sequenced was memory CD4+ T cells from PBMCs. Subset in this sample: CD45RA-negative fraction. This chain's CDR3 is CASSMTGSGNTIYF. CDR3 DNA sequence: TGTGCCAGCAGTATGACAGGCTCTGGAAACACCATATATTTT.